The T cell receptor (beta chain) described here comes from a study of cytomegalovirus exposure and HLA in healthy donors (dated by TCRdb to about 2017). Study-level background: An earlier analysis of roughly 570 of the donors reported approximately 300 Gb of sequence data and 95 million to 130 million unique TCR beta sequences obtained from some 170 million T cells. An early release that covered several hundred HLA-typed donors contained approximately 300 gigabases of sequencing data and about 84 million unique TCR sequences. Of the roughly 420 genotyped donors, less than 85% were placed in the genetic ancestry cluster associated with self-reported Caucasian donors. The study aimed to test whether cataloging public T cell receptors could reveal signatures of past pathogen exposure. Using immunosequencing, the study profiled T cell repertoires from 666 subjects and related those repertoires to cytomegalovirus serostatus. A separate validation cohort of 100 to 150 different subjects was used in addition to the 666-subject first cohort. To predict cytomegalovirus infection status, the study combined high-throughput TCR immunosequencing, statistical association of individual TCRs with disease status, and machine learning. To study patterns of TCR occurrence, a later analysis re-analyzed previously published TCR beta repertoires from around 670 donors and added high-resolution HLA genotyping. Rather than using new phenotypic data, the later analysis identified candidate immune exposures from TCR beta sequences and from how often those sequences occurred across donors. An earlier analysis of 587 of the donors applied high-throughput TCR beta sequencing to assess whether each TCR beta V gene segment acted as functional or pseudogenic. Donor age, sex, ethnicity and CMV serostatus were compiled alongside the repertoire data. In a later genetic analysis, genome-wide SNP genotypes for about 65% of the roughly 700 donors were used, and that subset was treated as a discovery cohort. All discovery cohort repertoires had been generated on a single sequencing platform. Both class I and class II loci were covered by HLA typing, at four-digit resolution. The number of typed donors differed by locus: roughly 620-630 for A, B, C, DRB1 and DQB1; some 540 for DQA1; 600 to 610 for DPA1; and around 470 for DPB1. Roughly five DR-DQ haplotypes were handled as single units for association and clustering because linkage in the cohort was strong. On average, around 230,000 unique TCR beta nucleotide sequences were sequenced per donor among more than 350 genotyped donors of the cohort, with roughly a sixth of those sequences being non-productive.

Library construction relied on the immunoSEQ multiplex PCR assay. A mixture of 60 forward primers for TCR Vbeta segments and 13 reverse primers for TCR Jbeta segments was used in the multiplex PCR. A multiplex PCR assay on genomic DNA amplified the CDR3 region of rearranged TCR beta genes. Amplified TCR beta libraries were sequenced as 87-base-pair reads on the Illumina HiSeq System. The authors processed their data as follows. In a later analysis, tens of millions of unique TCR beta chains were counted across the 650 to 750 repertoires, and about 10 million of these chains were shared by at least two donors. Raw reads were error-corrected and collapsed into unique sequences with a nearest-neighbor algorithm that merged closely related sequences to remove PCR and sequencing errors. V, D and J gene segments were assigned by aligning CDR3 sequences to IMGT reference sequences. Each retained sequence needed at least a six-nucleotide match to both a V gene segment and a J gene segment. A rearrangement was called productive if the CDR3 had no stop codons and remained in frame with V and J, and every other rearrangement was called non-productive. Following IMGT convention, CDR3 was defined as the stretch from the second conserved V-encoded cysteine to the conserved J-encoded phenylalanine. Sequences without an unambiguous match to a single V gene segment were excluded from the earlier analysis of about 640 of the donors. In an earlier analysis of 450 to 700 of the donors, V segments were called functional above 56.7% productive rearrangements and were called segregating when the between-donor standard deviation exceeded 5%. A statistical classification framework was developed to diagnose cytomegalovirus status using the catalog of TCR beta chain sequences. V and J gene assignment, in a later analysis, came from comparing TCR nucleotide sequences with IMGT/GENE-DB human TR gene sequences. A later analysis assigned CDR3 sequences and most-parsimonious VDJ recombination scenarios with the TCRdist pipeline. A later analysis defined each TCR beta chain by its CDR3 amino acid sequence plus V-gene family, and excluded reads lacking a unique V-gene family. A later analysis removed roughly 590 highly shared, low-generation-probability nucleotide sequences to deal with suspected cross-contamination and a sequencing artifact. In a later analysis, a clonal expansion index was calculated for each public chain from normalized within-repertoire ranks of inferred template counts. In a later analysis, generation probabilities were computed with a VDJ recombination model fitted to out-of-frame rearrangements, and the resulting probabilities were checked against IGoR. Hypergeometric tests were used in a later analysis to score TCR-TCR, TCR-HLA and TCR-CMV co-occurrence, with a repertoire-size bias correction applied to the TCR pairs. False discovery rates were estimated in a later analysis by permuting HLA or CMV assignments 20 times. In a later analysis, co-occurring TCRs were grouped with DBSCAN, and TCRdist sequence similarity was added when clustering was performed within HLA-allele-positive subsets. Co-occurrence clustering excluded repertoires with fewer than 30,000 or more than 120,000 public chains, plus five with anomalous nucleotide sharing. TCRdb carries this immuneACCESS record with in-frame sequences only. Its versions omit some clonotypes, under half of them owing to an unresolved V gene in the studies checked, with the rest unexplained. V and J calls and clone size follow that table, whereas D and trimming were derived from the DNA. The sample includes about 93,000 clones, with around 76% observed a single time. Jointly, the top ten make up 0.45% to 0.6% of the sample.

On this clone: Its antigen is unknown. One base away there is no much larger clone; base qualities are not given.

Per the germline V gene, SNHLY is the CDR1 and FYNNEI is the CDR2. The junction shows trimming of 6 bases on V and 6 bases on J, and the gene matches do not reach 4 bases of it. Inclusive of the bounding cysteine and phenylalanine, the CDR3 is 14 residues long. Only CDR3 DNA is held: 42 bases, read in frame from base 1. General conclusions and limits of the study: Several of the top co-occurrence clusters appeared to be linked to parvovirus B19, influenza, CMV and Epstein-Barr virus, according to a later analysis. In a later analysis, HLA-associated TCR beta chains showed more clonal expansion and lower generation probabilities than non-associated chains that were equally common. Linkage disequilibrium might explain the correlated functional status among segregating V segments, but an unknown experimental factor could not be ruled out. In a later genetic analysis, a missense DCLRE1C variant was associated with V-gene and J-gene trimming of TCR beta chains, and the association was replicated in an independent cohort. According to a later genetic analysis, donors in an Asian-associated ancestry cluster had fewer N-insertions in productive TCRs than the roughly 700-donor mean. A total of some 180 TCR beta chains were listed by the study as associated with cytomegalovirus. Strong co-occurrence of HLA alleles, especially DR and DQ, made assigning TCR associations to individual alleles difficult. The classifier was reported to diagnose cytomegalovirus status with high specificity and sensitivity in both the original cohort and the validation cohort. According to a later analysis, most CMV-associated TCR beta chains appeared to be HLA-restricted, and the HLA associations seemed to be driven largely by CMV exposure. A few of the identified cytomegalovirus-associated TCR beta chains were confirmed in vitro to be specific for cytomegalovirus antigens. Some IMGT-functional V segments, including TRBV6-2 and TRBV6-3, could not be told apart with the 87-base-pair reads, so those segments were excluded. The earlier analysis of approximately 540 of the donors excluded roughly 16 rarely observed V segments, including chromosome 9 orphons, because counts were too low. In a later analysis, the rate of TCR association differed among HLA loci, with DRB1 alleles having the most associated TCRs and HLA-C alleles having the fewest. Presence/absence analyses assumed roughly uniform sequencing depth across donors, an assumption that may not hold. Across donors, most TCR sequences were observed very rarely, whereas some public TCRs were present in many individuals. A further reported finding was that TCR beta sequences accurately predicted the HLA-A and HLA-B alleles for most subjects in the first cohort. The sequencing pipeline was judged likely to have produced a cluster of highly shared sequence variants as a technical artifact. In an earlier analysis of 450 to 750 of the donors, most TCR beta V segments appeared in productive rearrangements about 87% or about 30% of the time, broadly matching IMGT annotations. Specific HLA alleles were associated with over 15,000 TCR beta sequences at a false discovery rate of 0.05 in a later analysis. The authors suggested that the approach could potentially be extended to other disease states and immunological phenotypes. In this cohort, only TCR beta chains were sequenced, and detectable features were limited by the absence of alpha or paired-chain data. HLA typing was unavailable for some donors at each locus, so association tests used only the typed subset. Immune exposure information for the cohort was limited to CMV serostatus.

The cohort comprised several hundred healthy bone marrow donors. Cohort members were all nominally healthy when sampled, although unrecorded immune exposures were likely present. The donor tested CMV seronegative, placing the donor among the roughly 400 seronegative members of the cohort. Each donor provided a peripheral blood sample, and peripheral blood mononuclear cells were used for TCR beta sequencing. The Qiagen DNeasy Blood Extraction Kit was used to extract genomic DNA from the blood cell samples. Material: PBMCs. Recombination linked TRBV2 to TRBJ2-1; TRBD2 agrees with 11 junctional bases. This clonotype was obtained from a man in his thirties or forties in good health and CMV-seronegative. This receptor has the CDR3 CASRGTSGINEQFF. The nucleotide sequence is TGTGCCAGCAGGGGGACTAGCGGAATCAATGAGCAGTTCTTC.